Below, 4 T cell receptor beta chains from the same sample are listed, as sequenced in a study of blood T cell repertoires in COVID-19. Measured with immunoSEQ multiplex PCR; TCRdb has only the in-frame clones, and not every one. The table lists under 450,000 clones, approximately 90% of them singletons. The sample was PBMCs or T cells enriched from blood (not recorded which). These receptors came from a woman between 40 and 55 years old who had been exposed to COVID-19.

This sequence joins TRBV2 and TRBJ2-2, with TRBD1 matching over 10 bases. CDR1 SNHLY and CDR2 FYNNEI come from the germline V gene. The CDR3 runs 14 residues. The J segment lost 5 bases and the V segment lost 6 bases, leaving 3 bases of the junction unmatched. This chain's CDR3 is CASRTGGLTGELFF. The CDR3, as DNA: TGTGCCAGCAGGACAGGGGGCTTAACCGGGGAGCTGTTTTTT.

The chain recombines TRBV30 with TRBJ1-2; possible D gene TRBD1, 5 bases. This CDR3 contains 13 residues. V lost 3 bases to trimming and J lost 4 bases, with 12 bases between them. Germline CDR1 reads GTSNPN; CDR2 reads SVGIG (reference sequence). CDR3 loop: CAWSPGHTYGYTF. The CDR3 nucleotides are TGTGCCTGGAGCCCTGGACATACCTATGGCTACACCTTC.

The gene calls are TRBV13 and TRBJ1-2, with D unresolved. CDR1 PRHDT and CDR2 FYEKMQ come from the germline V gene (reference sequence). V lost 0 bases, J lost 5 bases, and 13 bases lay in between. This CDR3 region has 15 residues. CDR3 coding DNA: TGTGCCAGCAGCTTAGGGGAGGACTTGGAATATGGCTACACCTTC. It translates to CASSLGEDLEYGYTF.

This chain's CDR3 is CASSLGSGGVDTQYF. The CDR3 bases are TGTGCCAGCAGCTTGGGTAGCGGGGGGGTTGATACGCAGTATTTT. The chain recombines TRBV11-2 with TRBJ2-3, with 11 bases identical to TRBD2. Germline CDR1 is SGHAT and CDR2 is FQNNGV. After removal of 3 bases from V and 6 bases from J, the junction contained 5 bases not matched to a gene. The CDR3 covers 15 residues.